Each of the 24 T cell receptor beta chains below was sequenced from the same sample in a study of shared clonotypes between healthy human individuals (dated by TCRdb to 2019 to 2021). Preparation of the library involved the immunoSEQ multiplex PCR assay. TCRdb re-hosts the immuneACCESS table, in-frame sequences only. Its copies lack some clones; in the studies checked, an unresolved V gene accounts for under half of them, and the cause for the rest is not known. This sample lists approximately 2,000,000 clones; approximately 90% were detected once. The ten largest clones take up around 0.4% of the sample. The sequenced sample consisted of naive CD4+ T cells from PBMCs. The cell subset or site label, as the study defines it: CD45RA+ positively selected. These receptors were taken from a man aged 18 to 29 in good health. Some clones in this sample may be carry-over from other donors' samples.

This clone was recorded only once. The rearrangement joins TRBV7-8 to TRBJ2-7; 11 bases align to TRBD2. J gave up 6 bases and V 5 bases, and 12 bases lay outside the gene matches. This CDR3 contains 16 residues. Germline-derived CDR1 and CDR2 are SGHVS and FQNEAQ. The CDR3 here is CASSPKIAGGPGEQYF. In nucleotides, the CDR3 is TGTGCCAGCAGCCCAAAAATAGCGGGAGGGCCAGGCGAGCAGTACTTC.

CDR3 protein: CSGREVNYGYTF. The CDR3 nucleotides are TGCAGCGGGCGAGAAGTTAACTATGGCTACACCTTC. The chain links TRBV29-1 to TRBJ1-2; D is ambiguous. This CDR3 spans 12 amino acids. V lost 7 bases and J lost 1, with 10 bases in between. CDR1 is SQVTM, CDR2 ANQGSEA, per germline.

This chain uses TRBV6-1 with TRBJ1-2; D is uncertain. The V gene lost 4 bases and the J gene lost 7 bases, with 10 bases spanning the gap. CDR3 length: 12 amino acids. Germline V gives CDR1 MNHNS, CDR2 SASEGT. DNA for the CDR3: TGTGCCAGCAGTGGCACACGCGTTGGCTACACCTTC. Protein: CASSGTRVGYTF.

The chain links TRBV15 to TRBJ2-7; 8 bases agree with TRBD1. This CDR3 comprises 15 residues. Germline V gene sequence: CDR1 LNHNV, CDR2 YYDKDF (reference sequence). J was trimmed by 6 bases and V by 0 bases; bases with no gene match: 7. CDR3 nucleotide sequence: TGTGCCACCAGCAGAGATATTGGCGGGACAGGCGAGCAGTACTTC. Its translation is CATSRDIGGTGEQYF.

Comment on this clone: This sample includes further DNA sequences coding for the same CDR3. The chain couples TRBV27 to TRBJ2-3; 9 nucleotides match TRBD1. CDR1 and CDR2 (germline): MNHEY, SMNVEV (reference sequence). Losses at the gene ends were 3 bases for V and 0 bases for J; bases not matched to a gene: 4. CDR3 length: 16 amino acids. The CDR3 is CASSFRDRASTDTQYF. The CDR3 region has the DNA TGTGCCAGCAGTTTTCGGGACAGGGCTAGCACAGATACGCAGTATTTT.

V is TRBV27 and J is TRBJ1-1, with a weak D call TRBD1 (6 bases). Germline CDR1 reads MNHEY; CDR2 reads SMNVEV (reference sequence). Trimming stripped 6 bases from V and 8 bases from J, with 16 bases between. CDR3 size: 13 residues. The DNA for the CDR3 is TGTGCCAGCAGCCTAGATAGGGGGAGAGAAGCTTTCTTT. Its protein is CASSLDRGREAFF.

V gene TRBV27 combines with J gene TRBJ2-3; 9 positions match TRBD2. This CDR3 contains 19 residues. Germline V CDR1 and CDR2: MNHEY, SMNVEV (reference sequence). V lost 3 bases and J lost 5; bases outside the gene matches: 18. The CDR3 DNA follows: TGTGCCAGCAGTTTTAGGGTAGCGGGAGACTACGCTGGCATAGATACGCAGTATTTT. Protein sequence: CASSFRVAGDYAGIDTQYF.

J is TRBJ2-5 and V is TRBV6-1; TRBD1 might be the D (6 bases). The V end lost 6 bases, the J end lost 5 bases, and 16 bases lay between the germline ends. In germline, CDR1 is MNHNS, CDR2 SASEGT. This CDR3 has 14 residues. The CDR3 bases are TGTGCCAGCAGGCACAGGGTTGGGGAGGAGACCCAGTACTTC. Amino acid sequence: CASRHRVGEETQYF.

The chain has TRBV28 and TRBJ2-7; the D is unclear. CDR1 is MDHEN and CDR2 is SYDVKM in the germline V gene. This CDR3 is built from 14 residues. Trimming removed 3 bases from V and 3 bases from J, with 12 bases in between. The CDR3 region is CASSFYSTNYEQYF. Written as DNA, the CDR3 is TGTGCCAGCAGTTTCTACTCCACCAACTACGAGCAGTACTTC.

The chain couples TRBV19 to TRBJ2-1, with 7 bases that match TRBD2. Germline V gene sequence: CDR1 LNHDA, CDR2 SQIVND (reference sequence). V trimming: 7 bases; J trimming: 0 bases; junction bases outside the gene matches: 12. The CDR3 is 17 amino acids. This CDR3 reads CASTGLVGGSSYNEQFF. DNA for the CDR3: TGTGCCAGTACCGGACTAGTAGGTGGGAGCTCCTACAATGAGCAGTTCTTC.

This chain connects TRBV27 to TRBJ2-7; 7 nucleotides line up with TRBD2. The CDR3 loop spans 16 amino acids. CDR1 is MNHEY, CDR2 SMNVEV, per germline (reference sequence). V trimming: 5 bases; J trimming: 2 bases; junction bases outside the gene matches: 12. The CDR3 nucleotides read TGTGCCAGCAGTAGCCGTCGAGGCGGGAGCCCCTACGAGCAGTACTTC. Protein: CASSSRRGGSPYEQYF.

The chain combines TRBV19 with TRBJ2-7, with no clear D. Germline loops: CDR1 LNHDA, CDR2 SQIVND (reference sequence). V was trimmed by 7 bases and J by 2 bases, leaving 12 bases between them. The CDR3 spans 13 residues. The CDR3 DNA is TGTGCCAGTACCATAATTGGAGCCTACGAGCAGTACTTC. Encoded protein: CASTIIGAYEQYF. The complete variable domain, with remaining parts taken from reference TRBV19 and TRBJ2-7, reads DGGITQSPKYLFRKEGQNVTLSCEQNLNHDAMYWYRQDPGQGLRLIYYSQIVNDFQKGDIAEGYSVSREKKESFPLTVTSAQKNPTAFYLCASTIIGAYEQYFGPGTRLTVT.

The CDR3 nucleotides are TGCGCCAGCAGTCCGGGAGCTAAACCGCCCACTGAAGCTTTCTTT. Protein product: CASSPGAKPPTEAFF. This sequence joins TRBV5-1 and TRBJ1-1; D unclear. Trimming removed 5 bases at V and 4 bases at J, with 18 bases between. Germline CDR1 and CDR2: SGHRS and YFSETQ. The CDR3 runs 15 residues.

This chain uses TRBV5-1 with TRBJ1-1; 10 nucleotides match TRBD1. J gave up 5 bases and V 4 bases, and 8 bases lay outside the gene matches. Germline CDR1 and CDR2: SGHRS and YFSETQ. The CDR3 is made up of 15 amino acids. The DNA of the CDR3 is TGCGCCAGCAGCCCCCTCGGACAGGGGGTAACTGAAGCTTTCTTT. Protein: CASSPLGQGVTEAFF.

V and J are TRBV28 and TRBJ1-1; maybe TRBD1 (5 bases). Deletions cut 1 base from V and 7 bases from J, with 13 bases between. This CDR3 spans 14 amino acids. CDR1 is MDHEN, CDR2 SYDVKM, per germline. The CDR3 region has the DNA TGTGCCAGCAGTTTATATAGGGGAACCAGTGAAGCTTTCTTT. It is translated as CASSLYRGTSEAFF.

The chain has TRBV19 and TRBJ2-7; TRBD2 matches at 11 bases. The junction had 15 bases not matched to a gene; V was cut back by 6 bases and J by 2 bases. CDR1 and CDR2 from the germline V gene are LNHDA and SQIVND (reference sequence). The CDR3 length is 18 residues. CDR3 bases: TGTGCCAGTAGGCTAAAGACACTCGGGACTAGCGGTACCTACGAGCAGTACTTC. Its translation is CASRLKTLGTSGTYEQYF.

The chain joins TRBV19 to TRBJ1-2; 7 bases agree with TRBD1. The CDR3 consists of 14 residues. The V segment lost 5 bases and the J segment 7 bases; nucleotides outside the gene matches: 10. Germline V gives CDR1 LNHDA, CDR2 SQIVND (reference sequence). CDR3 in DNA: TGTGCCAGTAGTGCAGGGACAGTTTATGTTGGCTACACCTTC. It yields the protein CASSAGTVYVGYTF.

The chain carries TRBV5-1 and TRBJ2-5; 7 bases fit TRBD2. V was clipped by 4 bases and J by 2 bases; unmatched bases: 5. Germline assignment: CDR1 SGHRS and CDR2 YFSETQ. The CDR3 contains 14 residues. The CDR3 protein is CASSRASGQETQYF. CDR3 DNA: TGCGCCAGCAGCAGGGCTAGCGGACAAGAGACCCAGTACTTC.

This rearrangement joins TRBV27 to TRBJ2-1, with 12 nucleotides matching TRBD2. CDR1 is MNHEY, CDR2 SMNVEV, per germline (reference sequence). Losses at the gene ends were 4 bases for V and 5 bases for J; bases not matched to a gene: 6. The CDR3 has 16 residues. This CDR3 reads CASSSRLAGGDNEQFF. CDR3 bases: TGTGCCAGCAGTTCCCGGCTAGCGGGAGGGGACAATGAGCAGTTCTTC.

Here the CDR3 reads CAWGTGRLTNYGYTF. Here the CDR3 DNA reads TGTGCCTGGGGGACAGGTCGCCTTACTAACTATGGCTACACCTTC. The J gene is TRBJ1-2, the V gene TRBV30; 8 nucleotides match TRBD1. There are 15 residues in the CDR3. With V trimmed by 5 bases and J by 0 bases, 8 bases remained unmatched. The germline V gene has CDR1 GTSNPN and CDR2 SVGIG (reference sequence).

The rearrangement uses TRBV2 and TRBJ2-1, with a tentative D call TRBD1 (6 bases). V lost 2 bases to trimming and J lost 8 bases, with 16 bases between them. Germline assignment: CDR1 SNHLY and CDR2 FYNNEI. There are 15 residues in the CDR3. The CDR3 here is CASSERQARLDEQFF. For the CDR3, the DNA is TGTGCCAGCAGTGAAAGACAGGCGAGGCTAGATGAGCAGTTCTTC.

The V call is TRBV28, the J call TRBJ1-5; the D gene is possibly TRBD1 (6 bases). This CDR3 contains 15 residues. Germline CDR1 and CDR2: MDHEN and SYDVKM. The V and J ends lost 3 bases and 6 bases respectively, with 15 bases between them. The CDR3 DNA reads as TGTGCCAGCAGTTTTGTCCAGGGGAGGGGTCAGCCCCAGCATTTT. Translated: CASSFVQGRGQPQHF.

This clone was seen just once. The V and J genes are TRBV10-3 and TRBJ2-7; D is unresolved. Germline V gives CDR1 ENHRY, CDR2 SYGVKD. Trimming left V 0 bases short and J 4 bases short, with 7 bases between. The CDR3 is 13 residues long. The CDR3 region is CAISESTEYEQYF. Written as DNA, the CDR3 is TGTGCCATCAGTGAGTCAACAGAGTACGAGCAGTACTTC.

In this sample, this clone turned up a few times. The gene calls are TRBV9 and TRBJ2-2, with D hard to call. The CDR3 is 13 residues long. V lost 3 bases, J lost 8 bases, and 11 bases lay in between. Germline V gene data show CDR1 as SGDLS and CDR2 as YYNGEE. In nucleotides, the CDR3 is TGTGCCAGCAGCGACCCTTATGTAGGGGAGCTGTTTTTT. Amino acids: CASSDPYVGELFF.